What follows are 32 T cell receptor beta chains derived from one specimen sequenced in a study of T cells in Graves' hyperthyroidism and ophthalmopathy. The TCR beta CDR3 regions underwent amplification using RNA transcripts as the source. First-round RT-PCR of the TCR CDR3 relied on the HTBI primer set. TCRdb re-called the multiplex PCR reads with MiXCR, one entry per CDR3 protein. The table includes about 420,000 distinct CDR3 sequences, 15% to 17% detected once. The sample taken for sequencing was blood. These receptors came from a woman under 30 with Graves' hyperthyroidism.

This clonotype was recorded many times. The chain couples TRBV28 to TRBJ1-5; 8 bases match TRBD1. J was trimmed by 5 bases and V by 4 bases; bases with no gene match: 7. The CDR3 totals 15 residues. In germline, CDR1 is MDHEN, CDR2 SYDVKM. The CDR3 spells CASSSSGTGHQPQHF. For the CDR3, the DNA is TGTGCCAGCAGTTCCTCCGGGACAGGCCATCAGCCCCAGCATTTT.

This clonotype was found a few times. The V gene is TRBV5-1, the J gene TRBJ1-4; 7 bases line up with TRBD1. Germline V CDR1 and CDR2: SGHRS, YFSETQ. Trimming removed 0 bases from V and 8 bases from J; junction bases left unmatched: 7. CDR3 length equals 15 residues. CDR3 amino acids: CASSLVPTGNEKLFF. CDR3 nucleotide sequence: TGCGCCAGCAGCTTGGTTCCGACAGGGAACGAAAAACTGTTTTTT.

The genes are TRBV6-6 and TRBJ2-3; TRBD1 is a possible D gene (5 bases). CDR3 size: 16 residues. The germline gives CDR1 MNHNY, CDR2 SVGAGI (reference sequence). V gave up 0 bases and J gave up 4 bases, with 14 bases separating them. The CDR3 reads CASSYSSQGSADTQYF. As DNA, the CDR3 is TGTGCCAGCAGTTACTCGAGCCAGGGTTCCGCAGATACGCAGTATTTT.

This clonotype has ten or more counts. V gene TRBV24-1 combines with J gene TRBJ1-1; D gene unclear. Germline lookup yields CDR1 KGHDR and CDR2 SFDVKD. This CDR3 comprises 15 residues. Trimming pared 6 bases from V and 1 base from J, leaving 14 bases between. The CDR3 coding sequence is TGTGCCACCAGTCGTCCTGGGATGTGGAACACTGAAGCTTTCTTT. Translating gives CATSRPGMWNTEAFF.

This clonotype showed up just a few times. CDR3 sequence (DNA): TGTGCCAGCAGCCAAGATCCCACCGTACTGCGACCGGGGGGAGAGACCCAGTACTTC. Its protein product is CASSQDPTVLRPGGETQYF. The chain uses TRBV14 and TRBJ2-5; 7 nucleotides match TRBD2. Germline loops: CDR1 SGHDN, CDR2 FVKESK. This CDR3 comprises 19 residues. Trimming took 0 bases from V and 4 from J; bases not matched to a gene: 17. Filled out from reference TRBV14 and TRBJ2-5, the complete variable domain reads EAGVTQFPSHSVIEKGQTVTLRCDPISGHDNLYWYRRVMGKEIKFLLHFVKESKQDESGMPNNRFLAERTGGTYSTLKVQPAELEDSGVYFCASSQDPTVLRPGGETQYFGPGTRLLVL.

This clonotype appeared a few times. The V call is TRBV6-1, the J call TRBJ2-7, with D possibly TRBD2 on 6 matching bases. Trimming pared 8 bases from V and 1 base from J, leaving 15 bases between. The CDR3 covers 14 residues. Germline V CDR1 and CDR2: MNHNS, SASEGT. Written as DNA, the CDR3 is TGTGCCAGCGAATTTGGCGGGGAGTCCTACGAGCAGTACTTC. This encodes CASEFGGESYEQYF.

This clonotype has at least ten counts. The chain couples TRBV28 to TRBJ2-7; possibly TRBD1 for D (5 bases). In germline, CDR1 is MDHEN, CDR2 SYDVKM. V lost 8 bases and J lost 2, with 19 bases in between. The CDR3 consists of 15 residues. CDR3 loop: CASSGWALLTYEQYF. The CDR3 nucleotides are TGTGCCAGCTCAGGGTGGGCGTTGCTAACCTACGAGCAGTACTTC.

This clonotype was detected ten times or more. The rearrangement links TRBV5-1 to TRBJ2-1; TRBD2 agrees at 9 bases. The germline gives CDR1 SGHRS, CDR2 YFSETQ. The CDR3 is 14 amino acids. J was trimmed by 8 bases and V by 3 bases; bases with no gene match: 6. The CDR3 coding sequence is TGCGCCAGCAGCTCAGCGGGAGGTGTACATGAGCAGTTCTTC. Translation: CASSSAGGVHEQFF.

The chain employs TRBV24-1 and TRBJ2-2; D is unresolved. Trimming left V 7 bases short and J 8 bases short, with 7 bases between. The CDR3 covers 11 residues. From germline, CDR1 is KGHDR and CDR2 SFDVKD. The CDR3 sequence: CATRQQGELFF. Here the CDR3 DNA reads TGTGCCACCAGGCAGCAGGGGGAGCTGTTTTTT.

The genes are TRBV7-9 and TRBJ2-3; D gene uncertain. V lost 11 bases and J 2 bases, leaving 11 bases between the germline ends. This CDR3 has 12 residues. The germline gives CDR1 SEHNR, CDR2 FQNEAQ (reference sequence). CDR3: CALDRNTDTQYF. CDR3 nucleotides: TGTGCCCTGGACCGAAACACAGATACGCAGTATTTT.

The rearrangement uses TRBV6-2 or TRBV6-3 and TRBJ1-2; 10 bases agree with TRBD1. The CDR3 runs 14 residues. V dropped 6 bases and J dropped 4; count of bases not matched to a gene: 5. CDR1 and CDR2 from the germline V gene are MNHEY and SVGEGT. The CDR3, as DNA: TGTGCCAGCAGAAATGACAGGGGGCTCTATGGCTACACCTTC. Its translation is CASRNDRGLYGYTF.

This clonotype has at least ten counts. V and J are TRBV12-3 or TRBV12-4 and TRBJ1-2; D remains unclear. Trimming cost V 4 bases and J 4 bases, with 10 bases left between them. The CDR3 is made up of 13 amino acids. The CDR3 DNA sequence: TGTGCCAGCAGTTCGACGGGTAGCTATGGCTACACCTTC. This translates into CASSSTGSYGYTF.

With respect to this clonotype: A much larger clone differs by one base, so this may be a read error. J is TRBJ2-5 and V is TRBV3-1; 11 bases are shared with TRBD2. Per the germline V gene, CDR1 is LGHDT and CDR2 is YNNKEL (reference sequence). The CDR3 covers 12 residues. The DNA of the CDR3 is TGTGCCAGCAACCAAGGACTAGCGGGCCGGCACTTC. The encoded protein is CASNQGLAGRHF.

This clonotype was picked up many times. The CDR3 spells CASTRARGVHEQYF. CDR3 DNA sequence: TGTGCCAGCACCAGGGCCAGAGGAGTCCACGAGCAGTACTTC. This chain joins TRBV12-3 or TRBV12-4 and TRBJ2-7; possibly TRBD1 for D (5 bases). Trimming pared 7 bases from V and 5 bases from J, leaving 18 bases between. The CDR3 runs 14 residues.

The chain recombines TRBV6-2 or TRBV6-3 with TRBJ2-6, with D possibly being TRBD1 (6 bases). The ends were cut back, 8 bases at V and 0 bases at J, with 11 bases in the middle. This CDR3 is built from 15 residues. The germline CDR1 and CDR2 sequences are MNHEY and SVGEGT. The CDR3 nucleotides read TGTGCCAGCCAAGAGGGGGACTCTGGGGCCAACGTCCTGACTTTC. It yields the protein CASQEGDSGANVLTF.

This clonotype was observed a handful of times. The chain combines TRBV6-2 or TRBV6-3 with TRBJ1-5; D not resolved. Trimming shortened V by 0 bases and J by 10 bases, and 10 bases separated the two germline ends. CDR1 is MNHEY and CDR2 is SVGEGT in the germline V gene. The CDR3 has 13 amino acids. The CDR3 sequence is CASSYSIGSPQHF. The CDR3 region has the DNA TGTGCCAGCAGTTACTCTATAGGAAGTCCCCAGCATTTT.

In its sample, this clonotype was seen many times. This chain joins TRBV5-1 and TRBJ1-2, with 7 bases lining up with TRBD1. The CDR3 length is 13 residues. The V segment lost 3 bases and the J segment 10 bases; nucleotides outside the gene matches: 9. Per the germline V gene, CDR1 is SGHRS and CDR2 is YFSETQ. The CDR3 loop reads CASSYTSTGTYTF. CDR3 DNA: TGCGCCAGCAGCTACACGTCGACAGGGACCTACACCTTC.

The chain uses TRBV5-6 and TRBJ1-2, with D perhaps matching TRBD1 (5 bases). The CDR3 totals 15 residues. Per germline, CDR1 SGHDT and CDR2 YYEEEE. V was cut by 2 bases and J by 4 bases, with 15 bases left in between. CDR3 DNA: TGTGCCAGCAGCTTCGAGATGTCAGGGTCCTATGGCTACACCTTC. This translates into CASSFEMSGSYGYTF.

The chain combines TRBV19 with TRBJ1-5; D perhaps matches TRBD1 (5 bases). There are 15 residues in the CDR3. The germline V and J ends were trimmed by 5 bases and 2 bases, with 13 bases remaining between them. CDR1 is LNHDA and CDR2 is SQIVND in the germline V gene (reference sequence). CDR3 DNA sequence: TGTGCCAGTAGTCTACAGGTGCATGGCAATCAGCCCCAGCATTTT. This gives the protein CASSLQVHGNQPQHF. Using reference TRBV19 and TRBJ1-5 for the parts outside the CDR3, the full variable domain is DGGITQSPKYLFRKEGQNVTLSCEQNLNHDAMYWYRQDPGQGLRLIYYSQIVNDFQKGDIAEGYSVSREKKESFPLTVTSAQKNPTAFYLCASSLQVHGNQPQHFGDGTRLSIL.

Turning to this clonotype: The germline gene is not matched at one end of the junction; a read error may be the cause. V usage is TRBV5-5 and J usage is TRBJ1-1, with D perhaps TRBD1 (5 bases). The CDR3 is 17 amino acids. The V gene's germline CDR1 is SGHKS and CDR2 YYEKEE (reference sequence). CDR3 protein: CASSLVGGRVMNTEALF. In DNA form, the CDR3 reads TGTGCCAGCAGCTTGGTAGGTGGCAGGGTTATGAACACTGAAGCTCTCTTT. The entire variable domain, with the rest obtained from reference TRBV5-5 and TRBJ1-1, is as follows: DAGVTQSPTHLIKTRGQQVTLRCSPISGHKSVSWYQQVLGQGPQFIFQYYEKEERGRGNFPDRFSARQFPNYSSELNVNALLLGDSALYLCASSLVGGRVMNTEALFGQGTRLTVV.

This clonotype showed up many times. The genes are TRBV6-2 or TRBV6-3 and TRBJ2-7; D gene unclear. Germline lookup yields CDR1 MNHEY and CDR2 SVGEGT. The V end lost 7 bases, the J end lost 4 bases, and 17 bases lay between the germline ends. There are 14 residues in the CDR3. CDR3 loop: CASKGRDMGYEQYF. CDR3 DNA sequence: TGTGCCAGCAAGGGCCGAGACATGGGGTACGAGCAGTACTTC.

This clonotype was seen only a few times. DNA of the CDR3: TGTGCCAGCAGTATGGAGGACAGGGTGAACTATGGCTACACCTTC. It is translated as CASSMEDRVNYGYTF. The chain uses TRBV9 and TRBJ1-2, with 8 positions matching TRBD1. The CDR3 is 15 residues long. CDR1 SGDLS and CDR2 YYNGEE come from the germline V gene. Trimming cost V 5 bases and J 2 bases; bases outside gene matches: 8.

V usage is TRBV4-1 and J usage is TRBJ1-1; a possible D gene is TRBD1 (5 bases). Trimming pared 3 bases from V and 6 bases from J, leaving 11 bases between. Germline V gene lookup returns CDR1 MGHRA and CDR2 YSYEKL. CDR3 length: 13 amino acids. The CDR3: CASSQGVLAEAFF. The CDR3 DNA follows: TGCGCCAGCAGCCAGGGGGTCTTAGCTGAAGCTTTCTTT.

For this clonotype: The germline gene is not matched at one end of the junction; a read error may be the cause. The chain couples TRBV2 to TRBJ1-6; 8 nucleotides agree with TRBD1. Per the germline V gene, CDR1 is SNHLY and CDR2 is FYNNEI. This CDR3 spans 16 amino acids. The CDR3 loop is CASSERGTGVNSPPHF. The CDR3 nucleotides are TGTGCCAGCAGTGAAAGAGGGACAGGCGTAAATTCACCCCCCCACTTT. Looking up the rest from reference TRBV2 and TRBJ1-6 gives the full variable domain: EPEVTQTPSHQVTQMGQEVILRCVPISNHLYFYWYRQILGQKVEFLVSFYNNEISEKSEIFDDQFSVERPDGSNFTLKIRSTKLEDSAMYFCASSERGTGVNSPPHFGNGTRLTVT.

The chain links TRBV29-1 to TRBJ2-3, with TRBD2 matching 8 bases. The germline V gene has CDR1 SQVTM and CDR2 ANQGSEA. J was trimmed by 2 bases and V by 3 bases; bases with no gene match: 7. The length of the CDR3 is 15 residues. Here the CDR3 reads CSVDDTGGFTDTQYF. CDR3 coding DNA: TGCAGCGTTGATGACACGGGGGGGTTCACAGATACGCAGTATTTT.

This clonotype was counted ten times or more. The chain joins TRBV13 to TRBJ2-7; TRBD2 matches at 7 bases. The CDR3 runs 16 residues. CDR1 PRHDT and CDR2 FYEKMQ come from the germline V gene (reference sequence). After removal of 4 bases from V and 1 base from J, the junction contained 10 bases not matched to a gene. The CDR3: CASSSGGGSQSYEQYF. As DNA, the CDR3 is TGTGCCAGCAGCTCCGGGGGAGGGAGTCAATCCTACGAGCAGTACTTC.

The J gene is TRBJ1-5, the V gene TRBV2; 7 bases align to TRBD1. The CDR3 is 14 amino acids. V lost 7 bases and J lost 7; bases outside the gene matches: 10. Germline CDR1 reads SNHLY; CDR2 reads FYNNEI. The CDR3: CASTEDRLGQPQHF. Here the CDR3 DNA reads TGTGCCAGCACCGAGGACAGGTTAGGGCAGCCCCAGCATTTT.

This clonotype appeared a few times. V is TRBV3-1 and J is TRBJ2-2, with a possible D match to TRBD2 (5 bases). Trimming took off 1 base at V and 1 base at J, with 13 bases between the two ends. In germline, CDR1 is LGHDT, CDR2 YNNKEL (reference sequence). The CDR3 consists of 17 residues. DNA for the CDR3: TGTGCCAGCAGCCAAGGCTTGGTGACTATGAACACCGGGGAGCTGTTTTTT. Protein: CASSQGLVTMNTGELFF.

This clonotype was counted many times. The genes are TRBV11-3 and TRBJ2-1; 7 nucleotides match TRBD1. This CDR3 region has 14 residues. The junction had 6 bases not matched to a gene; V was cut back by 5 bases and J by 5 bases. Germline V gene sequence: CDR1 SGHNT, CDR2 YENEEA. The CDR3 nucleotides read TGTGCCAGCAGCGCCTGGACAGGTGACAATGAGCAGTTCTTC. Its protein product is CASSAWTGDNEQFF. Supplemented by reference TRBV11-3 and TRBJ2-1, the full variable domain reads EAGVVQSPRYKIIEKKQPVAFWCNPISGHNTLYWYLQNLGQGPELLIRYENEEAVDDSQLPKDRFSAERLKGVDSTLKIQPAELGDSAVYLCASSAWTGDNEQFFGPGTRLTVL.

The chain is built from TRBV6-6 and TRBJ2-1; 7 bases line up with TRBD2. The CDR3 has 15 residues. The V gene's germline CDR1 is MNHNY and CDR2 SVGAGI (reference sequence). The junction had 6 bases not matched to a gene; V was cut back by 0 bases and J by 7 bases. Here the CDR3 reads CASSYSVTSRNEQFF. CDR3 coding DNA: TGTGCCAGCAGTTACTCCGTGACTAGCAGGAATGAGCAGTTCTTC.

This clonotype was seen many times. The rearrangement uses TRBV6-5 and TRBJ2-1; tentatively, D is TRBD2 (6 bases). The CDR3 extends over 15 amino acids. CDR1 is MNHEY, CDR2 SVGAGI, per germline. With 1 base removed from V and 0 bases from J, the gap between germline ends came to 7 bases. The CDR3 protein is CASSYFGSSYNEQFF. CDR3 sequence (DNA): TGTGCCAGCAGTTACTTCGGGAGCTCCTACAATGAGCAGTTCTTC.

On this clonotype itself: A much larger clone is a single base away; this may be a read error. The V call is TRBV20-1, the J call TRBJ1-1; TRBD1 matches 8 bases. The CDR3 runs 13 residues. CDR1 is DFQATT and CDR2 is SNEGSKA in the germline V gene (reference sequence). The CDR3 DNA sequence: TGCGGTGCTAGGGGACAGGCGAACACTGAAGCTTTCTTT. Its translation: CGARGQANTEAFF.